This TCR beta chain was found in a study of cytomegalovirus exposure and HLA in healthy donors. Background on the study: Around 80 million unique TCRs from HLA-typed donors were held in an early data release.

With 60 Vbeta and 13 Jbeta primers, the PCR was carried out. The method was immunoSEQ multiplex PCR; TCRdb's version includes in-frame clones alone and lacks a portion of them. The table has 110,000 to 150,000 clones, around four fifths seen once. CDR1 and CDR2 from the germline V gene are SGHNT and YYREEE (reference sequence). CDR3 length equals 15 residues. V was shortened by 0 bases and J by 4 bases, with 13 bases between the two germline ends. The receptor was derived from a boy aged 2 to 10 in good health and CMV-seronegative. V is TRBV5-4 and J is TRBJ1-1, with D perhaps matching TRBD1 (6 bases). Sequenced material: PBMCs. The CDR3 DNA is TGTGCCAGCAGCTTGGTTGCAGGGGACCCCACTGAAGCTTTCTTT. Amino acids: CASSLVAGDPTEAFF.